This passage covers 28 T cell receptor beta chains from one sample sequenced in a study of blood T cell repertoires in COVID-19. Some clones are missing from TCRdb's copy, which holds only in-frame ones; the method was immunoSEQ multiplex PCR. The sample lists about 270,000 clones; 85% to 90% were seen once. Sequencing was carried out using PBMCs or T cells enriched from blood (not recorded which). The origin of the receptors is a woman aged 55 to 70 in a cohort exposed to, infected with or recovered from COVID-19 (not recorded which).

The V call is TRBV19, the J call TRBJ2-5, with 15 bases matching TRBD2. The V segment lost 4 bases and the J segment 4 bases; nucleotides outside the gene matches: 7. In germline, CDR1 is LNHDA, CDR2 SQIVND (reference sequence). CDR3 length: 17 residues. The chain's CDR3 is CASSTRLGLAGGETQYF. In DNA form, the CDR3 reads TGTGCCAGTAGTACCAGATTGGGACTAGCGGGAGGAGAGACCCAGTACTTC.

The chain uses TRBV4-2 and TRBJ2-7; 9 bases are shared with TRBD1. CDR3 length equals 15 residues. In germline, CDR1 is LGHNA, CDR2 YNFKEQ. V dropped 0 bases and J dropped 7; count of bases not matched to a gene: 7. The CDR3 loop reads CASSQELQGAREQYF. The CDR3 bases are TGTGCCAGCAGCCAAGAATTACAGGGGGCAAGGGAGCAGTACTTC.

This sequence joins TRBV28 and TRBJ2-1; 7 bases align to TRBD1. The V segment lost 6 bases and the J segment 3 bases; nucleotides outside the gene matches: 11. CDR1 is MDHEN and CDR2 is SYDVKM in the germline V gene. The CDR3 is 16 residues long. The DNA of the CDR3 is TGTGCCAGCAGGGACGAGACAGGGAAAGGCTACAATGAGCAGTTCTTC. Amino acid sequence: CASRDETGKGYNEQFF.

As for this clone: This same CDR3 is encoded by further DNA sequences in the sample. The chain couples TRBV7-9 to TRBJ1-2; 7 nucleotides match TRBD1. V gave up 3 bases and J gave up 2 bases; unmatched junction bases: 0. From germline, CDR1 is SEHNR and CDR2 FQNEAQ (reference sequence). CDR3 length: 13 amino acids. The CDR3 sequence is CASSLGQNYGYTF. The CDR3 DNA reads TGTGCCAGCAGCTTGGGACAGAACTATGGCTACACCTTC.

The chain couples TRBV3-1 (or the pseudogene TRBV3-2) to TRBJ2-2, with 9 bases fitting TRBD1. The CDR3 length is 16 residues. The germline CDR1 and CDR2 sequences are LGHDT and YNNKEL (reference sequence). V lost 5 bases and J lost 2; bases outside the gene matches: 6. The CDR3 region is CASSDRDRVNTGELFF. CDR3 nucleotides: TGTGCCAGCAGCGACCGGGACAGGGTTAACACCGGGGAGCTGTTTTTT.

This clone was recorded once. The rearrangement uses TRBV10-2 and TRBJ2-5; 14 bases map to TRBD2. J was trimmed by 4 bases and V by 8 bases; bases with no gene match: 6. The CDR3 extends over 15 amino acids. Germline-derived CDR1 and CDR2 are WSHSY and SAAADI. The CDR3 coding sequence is TGCGCCAGCCGGTCGACTAGCGGGAGGGGAGAGACCCAGTACTTC. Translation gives CASRSTSGRGETQYF.

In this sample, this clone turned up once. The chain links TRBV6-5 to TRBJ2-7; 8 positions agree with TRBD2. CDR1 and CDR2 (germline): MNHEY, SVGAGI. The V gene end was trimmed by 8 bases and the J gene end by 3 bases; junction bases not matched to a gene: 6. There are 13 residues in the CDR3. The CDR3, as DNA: TGTGCCAGCGCCTTAGCGGGACGCTACGAGCAGTACTTC. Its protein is CASALAGRYEQYF.

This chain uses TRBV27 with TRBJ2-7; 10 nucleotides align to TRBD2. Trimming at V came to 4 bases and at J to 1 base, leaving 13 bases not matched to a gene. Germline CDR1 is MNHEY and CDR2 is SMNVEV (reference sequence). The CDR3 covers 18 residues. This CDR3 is CASSSTGLAPPKSYEQYF. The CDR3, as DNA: TGTGCCAGCAGTTCAACGGGACTAGCGCCTCCCAAATCCTACGAGCAGTACTTC.

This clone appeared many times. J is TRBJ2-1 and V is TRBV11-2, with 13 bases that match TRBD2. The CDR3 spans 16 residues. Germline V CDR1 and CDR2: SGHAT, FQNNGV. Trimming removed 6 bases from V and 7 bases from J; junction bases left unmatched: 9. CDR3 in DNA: TGTGCCAGCAGAGGGGGGACTAGCGGGAATGAGAATGAGCAGTTCTTC. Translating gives CASRGGTSGNENEQFF.

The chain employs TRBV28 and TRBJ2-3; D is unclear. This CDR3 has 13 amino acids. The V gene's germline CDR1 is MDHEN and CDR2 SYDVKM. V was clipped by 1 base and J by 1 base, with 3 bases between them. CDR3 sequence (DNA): TGTGCCAGCAGTTTATTCGGCACAGATACGCAGTATTTT. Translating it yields CASSLFGTDTQYF.

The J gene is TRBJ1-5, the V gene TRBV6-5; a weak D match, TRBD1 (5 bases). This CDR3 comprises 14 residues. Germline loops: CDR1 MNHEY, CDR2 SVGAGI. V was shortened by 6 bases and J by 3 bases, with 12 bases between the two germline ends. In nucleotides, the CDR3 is TGTGCCAGCAGAAGGGGAGGGGACAATCAGCCCCAGCATTTT. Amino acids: CASRRGGDNQPQHF.

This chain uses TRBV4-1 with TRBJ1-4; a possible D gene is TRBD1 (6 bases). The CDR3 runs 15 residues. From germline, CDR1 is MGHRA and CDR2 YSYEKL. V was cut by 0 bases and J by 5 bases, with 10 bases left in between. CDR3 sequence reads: CASSQDQGWNEKLFF. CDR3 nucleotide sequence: TGCGCCAGCAGCCAAGACCAGGGGTGGAATGAAAAACTGTTTTTT.

The CDR3 loop is CASIFAGYNEQFF. The CDR3 DNA reads TGTGCCAGCATCTTCGCGGGGTACAATGAGCAGTTCTTC. V usage is TRBV28 and J usage is TRBJ2-1, with a tentative D call TRBD2 (6 bases). With 7 bases removed from V and 4 bases from J, the gap between germline ends came to 11 bases. The CDR3 is 13 amino acids. The germline V gene has CDR1 MDHEN and CDR2 SYDVKM.

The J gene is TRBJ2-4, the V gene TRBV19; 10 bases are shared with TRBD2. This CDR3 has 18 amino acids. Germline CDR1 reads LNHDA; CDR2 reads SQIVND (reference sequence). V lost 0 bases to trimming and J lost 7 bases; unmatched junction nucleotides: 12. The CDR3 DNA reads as TGTGCCAGTAGTATAGATCAGGCTAGCGGGAGAGGTTTGAACATTCAGTACTTC. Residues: CASSIDQASGRGLNIQYF.

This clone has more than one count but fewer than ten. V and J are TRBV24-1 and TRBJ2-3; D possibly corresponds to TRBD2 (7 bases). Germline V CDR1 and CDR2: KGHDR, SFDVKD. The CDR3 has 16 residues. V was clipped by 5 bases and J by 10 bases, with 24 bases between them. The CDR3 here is CATSGGGGAAIRAQYF. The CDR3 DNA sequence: TGTGCCACCAGTGGGGGGGGCGGAGCCGCCATACGGGCGCAGTATTTT.

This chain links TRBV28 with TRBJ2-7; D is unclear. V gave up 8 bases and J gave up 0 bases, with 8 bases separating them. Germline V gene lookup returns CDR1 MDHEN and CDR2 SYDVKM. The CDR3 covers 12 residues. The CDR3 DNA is TGTGCCAGCCGGGTAAACTCCTACGAGCAGTACTTC. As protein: CASRVNSYEQYF.

DNA for the CDR3: TGCGCCAGCAGTCAACAGGGCACAGATACGCAGTATTTT. Translated: CASSQQGTDTQYF. The V call is TRBV5-1, the J call TRBJ2-3; the D gene is possibly TRBD1 (5 bases). The CDR3 totals 13 residues. Trimming left V 5 bases short and J 1 base short, with 8 bases between. Germline CDR1 and CDR2: SGHRS and YFSETQ. Full variable domain (rest looked up from reference TRBV5-1 and TRBJ2-3): KAGVTQTPRYLIKTRGQQVTLSCSPISGHRSVSWYQQTPGQGLQFLFEYFSETQRNKGNFPGRFSGRQFSNSRSEMNVSTLELGDSALYLCASSQQGTDTQYFGPGTRLTVL.

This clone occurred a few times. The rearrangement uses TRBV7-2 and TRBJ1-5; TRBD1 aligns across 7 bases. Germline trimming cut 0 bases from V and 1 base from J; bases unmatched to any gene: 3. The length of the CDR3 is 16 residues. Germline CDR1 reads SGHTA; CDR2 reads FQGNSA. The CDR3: CASSLAGGASNQPQHF. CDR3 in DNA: TGTGCCAGCAGCTTAGCAGGGGGCGCGAGCAATCAGCCCCAGCATTTT.

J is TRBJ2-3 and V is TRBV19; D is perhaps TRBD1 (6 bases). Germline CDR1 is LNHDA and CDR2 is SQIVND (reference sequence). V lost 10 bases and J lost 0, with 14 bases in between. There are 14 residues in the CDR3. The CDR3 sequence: CATRQAPSTDTQYF. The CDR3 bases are TGTGCCACCCGACAGGCACCTAGCACAGATACGCAGTATTTT.

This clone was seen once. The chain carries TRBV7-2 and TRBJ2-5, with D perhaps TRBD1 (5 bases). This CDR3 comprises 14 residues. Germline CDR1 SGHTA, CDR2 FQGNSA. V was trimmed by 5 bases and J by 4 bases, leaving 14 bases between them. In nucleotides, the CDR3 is TGTGCCAGCAGCGCAACAGGAGTAGGAGAGACCCAGTACTTC. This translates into CASSATGVGETQYF.

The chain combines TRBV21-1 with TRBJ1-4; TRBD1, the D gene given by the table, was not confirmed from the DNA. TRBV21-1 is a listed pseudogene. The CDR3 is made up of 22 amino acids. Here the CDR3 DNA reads TGTGCCAGCAGCAAACGAGGGCGGACAGGGGGCTTCGTCGGAATAACTAATGAAAAACTGTTTTTT. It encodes CASSKRGRTGGFVGITNEKLFF.

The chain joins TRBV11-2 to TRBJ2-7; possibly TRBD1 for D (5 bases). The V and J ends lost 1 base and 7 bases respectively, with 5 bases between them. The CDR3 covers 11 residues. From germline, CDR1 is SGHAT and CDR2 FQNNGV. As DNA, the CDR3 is TGTGCCAGCAGCTTAGGACAGGAGCAGTACTTC. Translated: CASSLGQEQYF.

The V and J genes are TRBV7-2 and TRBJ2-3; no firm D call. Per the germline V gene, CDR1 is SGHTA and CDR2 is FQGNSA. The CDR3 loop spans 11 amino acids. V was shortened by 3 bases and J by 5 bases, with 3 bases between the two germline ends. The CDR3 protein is CASSFQDTQYF. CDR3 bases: TGTGCCAGCAGCTTCCAAGATACGCAGTATTTT.

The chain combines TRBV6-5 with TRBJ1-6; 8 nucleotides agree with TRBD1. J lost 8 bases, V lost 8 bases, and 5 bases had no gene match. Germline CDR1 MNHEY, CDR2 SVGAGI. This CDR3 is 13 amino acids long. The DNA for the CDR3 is TGTGCCAGCCGACAGGGGACGGATTCACCCCTCCACTTT. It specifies CASRQGTDSPLHF.

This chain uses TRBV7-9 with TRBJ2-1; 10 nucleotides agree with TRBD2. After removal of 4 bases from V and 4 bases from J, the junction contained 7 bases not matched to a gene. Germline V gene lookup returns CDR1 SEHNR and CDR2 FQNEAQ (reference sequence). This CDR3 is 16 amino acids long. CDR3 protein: CASSSSSSGSYNEQFF. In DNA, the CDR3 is TGTGCCAGCAGCTCCTCCTCTAGCGGGAGTTACAATGAGCAGTTCTTC.

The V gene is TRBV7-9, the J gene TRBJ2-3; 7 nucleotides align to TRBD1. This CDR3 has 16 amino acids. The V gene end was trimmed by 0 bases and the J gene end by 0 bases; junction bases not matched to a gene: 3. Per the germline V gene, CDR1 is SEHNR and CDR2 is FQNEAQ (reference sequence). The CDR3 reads CASSLAGGSSTDTQYF. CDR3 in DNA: TGTGCCAGCAGCTTAGCAGGGGGCAGTAGCACAGATACGCAGTATTTT. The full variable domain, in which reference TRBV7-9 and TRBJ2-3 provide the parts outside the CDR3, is DTGVSQNPRHKITKRGQNVTFRCDPISEHNRLYWYRQTLGQGPEFLTYFQNEAQLEKSRLLSDRFSAERPKGSFSTLEIQRTEQGDSAMYLCASSLAGGSSTDTQYFGPGTRLTVL.

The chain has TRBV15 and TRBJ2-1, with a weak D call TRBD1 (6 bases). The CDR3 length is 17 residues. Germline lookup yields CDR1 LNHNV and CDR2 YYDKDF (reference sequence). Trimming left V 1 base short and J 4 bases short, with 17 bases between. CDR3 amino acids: CATSRVTGYRVYNEQFF. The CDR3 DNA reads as TGTGCCACCAGCAGAGTTACAGGGTATAGAGTTTACAATGAGCAGTTCTTC.

CDR3 region: CAVRWAHEAFF. CDR3 coding DNA: TGTGCCGTACGATGGGCCCATGAAGCTTTCTTT. The chain carries TRBV6-5 and TRBJ1-1; no firm D call. The CDR3 runs 11 residues. The V gene lost 11 bases and the J gene lost 7 bases, with 14 bases spanning the gap. CDR1 and CDR2 (germline): MNHEY, SVGAGI.